These T cell receptor beta chains were read from a single sample in a study of cytomegalovirus exposure and HLA in healthy donors. Generated by immunoSEQ multiplex PCR, the TCRdb table keeps only in-frame clones and is missing some. Across fewer than 85,000 clones, the top ten clones capture 5% of the sample. The sample taken for sequencing was PBMCs. These receptor sequences come from a woman aged 40 to 55 in good health and CMV-seropositive. Each CDR3 is given with its conserved first and last residue. A D gene is named only where the DNA matches it firmly.

TRBJ2-1 TRBD2 TRBV5-1 TGCGCCAGCAGCTTGGGGGCTAGCGGGGGAGCGAATGAGCAGTTCTTC CASSLGASGGANEQFF
TRBJ1-1 - TRBV6-6 TGTGCCAGCAGTTACTTTTCTAGCACTGAAGCTTTCTTT CASSYFSSTEAFF
TRBJ2-1 - TRBV11-2 TGTGCCAGCAGCTCGTTGGGACTGGGGAGTACGGGGAATGAGCAGTTCTTC CASSSLGLGSTGNEQFF
TRBJ2-1 - TRBV29-1 TGCAGCGGGGACCTCCGGGACTGGCAGTTCTTC CSGDLRDWQFF
TRBJ2-5 - TRBV5-1 TGCGCCAGCAGCCGCATCGTTACTAGTGGAGAGACCCAGTACTTC CASSRIVTSGETQYF
TRBJ2-4 - TRBV5-1 TGCGCCAGCAGCTTTGACAGCCTCCCACCGAAAAACATTCAGTACTTC CASSFDSLPPKNIQYF
TRBJ2-5 TRBD1 TRBV4-3 TGCGCCAGCAGCCAAGGGCCAGGGGGCCAGCAGTACTTC CASSQGPGGQQYF
TRBJ2-3 - TRBV7-6 TGTGCCAGCAGCGCCGGAAATGGGGCTAGCACAGATACGCAGTATTTT CASSAGNGASTDTQYF
TRBJ1-5 - TRBV28 TGTGCCAGCAGTTTAGCCGCAGTGAATCAGCCCCAGCATTTT CASSLAAVNQPQHF
TRBJ2-7 - TRBV10-3 TGTGCCATCAGTGTAGGGGTATCGGGAGCAGGCGAGCAGTACTTC CAISVGVSGAGEQYF
TRBJ2-1 TRBD2 TRBV13 TGTGCCAGCAGCTTAGGATTGAGGCGGCTAGCGGGAGTCGGGGAGCAGTTCTTC CASSLGLRRLAGVGEQFF
TRBJ2-5 - TRBV7-3 TGTGCCAGCAGCTTTACACGGACATCACCGGAGACCCAGTACTTC CASSFTRTSPETQYF
TRBJ1-1 - TRBV6-5 TGTGCCAGCAGTTACTCCCCCCAGGGACTGGAAGCTTTCTTT CASSYSPQGLEAFF
TRBJ1-2 - TRBV6-5 TGTGCCAGCAGGGGAGACACCCGCAGGGGATATGGCTACACCTTC CASRGDTRRGYGYTF
TRBJ2-7 - TRBV5-1 TGCGCCAGCAGCTTGGATGGCGGGCCCGCCTACGAGCAGTACTTC CASSLDGGPAYEQYF
TRBJ1-1 - TRBV25-1 TGTGCCAGCAGTGAATCGCAAGACAGCTTCTACACTGAAGCTTTCTTT CASSESQDSFYTEAFF
TRBJ1-2 TRBD1 TRBV6-1 TGTGCCAGCAGCGGGGACAGGGTAGGTGGCTACACCTTC CASSGDRVGGYTF
TRBJ2-3 - TRBV11-2 TGTGCCAGCAGCTTAGATCTGACTAGGAGTGCAGATACGCAGTATTTT CASSLDLTRSADTQYF
TRBJ1-1 TRBD1 TRBV13 TGTGCCAGCAGCGTCACAGGGGGTATGAACACTGAAGCTTTCTTT CASSVTGGMNTEAFF
TRBJ2-3 TRBD2 TRBV6-4 TGTGCCAGCAGTGGCAGCGGGGACACAGATACGCAGTATTTT CASSGSGDTDTQYF
TRBJ2-3 TRBD1 TRBV27 TGTGCCAGCAGTTTACAACAGGGGGTAGTAGATACGCAGTATTTT CASSLQQGVVDTQYF
TRBJ2-1 - TRBV9 TGTGCCAGCAGCGGACAGGTCGTGGAGGCTTTTGACGTAAATGAGCAGTTCTTC CASSGQVVEAFDVNEQFF
TRBJ1-2 - TRBV4-2 TGTGCCAGCAGCCAAGAACATATACAGGGATATGGCTACACCTTC CASSQEHIQGYGYTF
TRBJ2-7 TRBD2 TRBV19 TGTGCCAGTAGTATTCCCGGGACTACCCCATACGAGCAGTACTTC CASSIPGTTPYEQYF
TRBJ1-1 - TRBV2 TGTGCCAGCAGCCAAGCTACTGAAGCTTTCTTT CASSQATEAFF
TRBJ2-5 - TRBV14 TGTGCCAGCAGCCAAGGGGCAGGGCGACAAGAGACCCAGTACTTC CASSQGAGRQETQYF
TRBJ1-1 - TRBV18 TGTGCCAGCTCACCCCAAGCGGACACTGAAGCTTTCTTT CASSPQADTEAFF
TRBJ1-4 TRBD1 TRBV9 TGTGCCAGCAGCCCGACAGGGGTGGAAAAACTGTTTTTT CASSPTGVEKLFF
TRBJ2-7 TRBD2 TRBV2 TGTGCCAGCATAGGCCCCGCTAGCGGGATTTACGAGCAGTACTTC CASIGPASGIYEQYF
TRBJ1-1 TRBD1 TRBV19 TGTGCCACGGGCCGAGGACAGGAGGTAACTGAAGCTTTCTTT CATGRGQEVTEAFF
TRBJ1-1 TRBD1 TRBV29-1 TGCAGCGTCGCGGGACAGACGAAAAGCATGAACACTGAAGCTTTCTTT CSVAGQTKSMNTEAFF
TRBJ1-2 - TRBV14 TGTGCCAGCAGCCAAGACTCGGTTAGATATGGCTACACCTTC CASSQDSVRYGYTF
TRBJ2-1 TRBD2 TRBV5-6 TGTGCCAGCAGCTTGGGTCTAGCGGGTGACTACAATGAGCAGTTCTTC CASSLGLAGDYNEQFF
TRBJ2-3 TRBD2 TRBV5-1 TGCGCCAGCAGCTTGGCCCGTCCGGGGGGAATCACAGATACGCAGTATTTT CASSLARPGGITDTQYF
TRBJ1-5 TRBD1 TRBV6-1 TGTGCCAGCAGTCTGGGACAGGGTGGGAATCAGCCCCAGCATTTT CASSLGQGGNQPQHF
TRBJ1-1 TRBD1 TRBV27 TGTGCCAGCAGTTCACAAGTCCCGGGACAGGGAAGGAACACTGAAGCTTTCTTT CASSSQVPGQGRNTEAFF
TRBJ2-5 TRBD1 TRBV7-2 TGTGCCAGCAGCTTGGACAGGCAAGAGACCCAGTACTTC CASSLDRQETQYF
TRBJ2-3 TRBD2 TRBV6-5 TGTGCCAGCAGTTACGGCGGGGGGGATGTTGATACGCAGTATTTT CASSYGGGDVDTQYF
TRBJ1-1 - TRBV2 TGTGCCAGCAGTGGGGAAGGGGGGGGCACTGAAGCTTTCTTT CASSGEGGGTEAFF